Listed here are 25 T cell receptor beta chains from one sample, sequenced in a study of metastatic and nonmetastatic thyroid tumors. Using MiXCR, TCRdb reanalyzed the PCR reads. The sample shows tens of thousands of clones, about an eighth of them seen only once. Every patient was untreated before thyroid surgery. The sequenced sample consisted of blood. The receptors here all came from a female donor with papillary thyroid cancer or a benign thyroid nodule (not recorded which). Some clones in this sample may be carry-over from other donors' samples.

The chain employs TRBV2 and TRBJ2-7; TRBD2 aligns across 11 bases. The CDR3 is made up of 14 amino acids. CDR1 is SNHLY, CDR2 FYNNEI, per germline. V gave up 7 bases and J gave up 4 bases; unmatched junction bases: 6. The CDR3 is CASIKLAGVYEQYF. The CDR3, as DNA: TGTGCCAGCATTAAACTAGCGGGAGTGTACGAGCAGTACTTC.

This clone appeared many times. This sequence joins TRBV19 and TRBJ2-7, with D possibly being TRBD2 (5 bases). Germline V gene data show CDR1 as LNHDA and CDR2 as SQIVND (reference sequence). This CDR3 region has 13 residues. The germline V and J ends were trimmed by 5 bases and 6 bases, with 14 bases remaining between them. The CDR3 loop is CASSPTTRGEQYF. CDR3 coding DNA: TGTGCCAGTAGTCCTACGACCCGGGGCGAGCAGTACTTC.

The table lists this clone with many counts. The V call is TRBV20-1, the J call TRBJ1-2, with a weak D call TRBD1 (6 bases). V gave up 7 bases and J gave up 8 bases, with 20 bases separating them. CDR3 length equals 13 residues. Per the germline V gene, CDR1 is DFQATT and CDR2 is SNEGSKA (reference sequence). The CDR3 is CSVSIGQFLGYTF. DNA for the CDR3: TGCAGTGTCTCAATAGGACAGTTCTTAGGCTACACCTTC.

This clone was detected ten times or more. Here the CDR3 reads CASSLVPTDTQYF. The DNA for the CDR3 is TGCGCCAGCAGCTTGGTCCCGACAGATACGCAGTATTTT. V and J are TRBV5-1 and TRBJ2-3; D is ambiguous. Trimming left V 0 bases short and J 3 bases short, with 5 bases between. Germline CDR1 SGHRS, CDR2 YFSETQ. The CDR3 extends over 13 amino acids.

This clone was found many times. The V call is TRBV28, the J call TRBJ2-1; 9 bases fit TRBD2. This CDR3 is 16 amino acids long. Germline loops: CDR1 MDHEN, CDR2 SYDVKM. Trimming removed 2 bases from V and 8 bases from J; junction bases left unmatched: 10. Written as DNA, the CDR3 is TGTGCCAGCAGTTTACTAGCGGGAAGAATTGACTATGAGCAGTTCTTC. It yields the protein CASSLLAGRIDYEQFF.

The V call is TRBV18, the J call TRBJ2-1; D possibly corresponds to TRBD1 (6 bases). This CDR3 region has 15 residues. Germline CDR1 KGHSH, CDR2 LQKENI. V was cut by 3 bases and J by 5 bases, with 14 bases left in between. This chain's CDR3 is CASSPRGVQNNEQFF. In DNA form, the CDR3 reads TGTGCCAGCTCACCCAGGGGCGTCCAGAACAATGAGCAGTTCTTC.

V gene TRBV6-1 combines with J gene TRBJ2-2; D ambiguous. CDR1 MNHNS and CDR2 SASEGT come from the germline V gene. V lost 6 bases to trimming and J lost 7 bases, with 15 bases between them. This CDR3 spans 14 amino acids. The CDR3 here is CASRPTHIIGELFF. For the CDR3, the DNA is TGTGCCAGCAGGCCGACGCACATCATCGGGGAGCTGTTTTTT.

This clone came up many times. The rearrangement links TRBV6-2 or TRBV6-3 to TRBJ2-1, with TRBD2 matching 10 bases. CDR1 is MNHEY and CDR2 is SVGEGT in the germline V gene. This CDR3 region has 13 residues. The junction had 5 bases not matched to a gene; V was cut back by 7 bases and J by 8 bases. CDR3 residues: CASNGGTSDEQFF. In DNA, the CDR3 is TGTGCCAGCAACGGAGGGACTAGCGATGAGCAGTTCTTC.

This clone was recorded a few times. The chain is built from TRBV12-3 or TRBV12-4 and TRBJ2-1; 9 nucleotides match TRBD2. The CDR3 extends over 12 amino acids. The V and J ends lost 6 bases and 9 bases, in that order; junction bases with no gene match: 3. CDR3: CASRVAGVEQFF. In nucleotides, the CDR3 is TGTGCCAGCAGAGTAGCGGGAGTTGAGCAGTTCTTC.

This clone has more than one count but fewer than ten. This chain joins TRBV2 and TRBJ2-5; D is undetermined. The CDR3 is 11 residues long. CDR1 and CDR2 (germline): SNHLY, FYNNEI. The chain's CDR3 is CSNIDRETQYF. The CDR3 DNA reads TGTTCCAACATTGACCGAGAGACCCAGTACTTC.

This clone was observed at least ten times. The V gene is TRBV12-3 or TRBV12-4, the J gene TRBJ1-1, with 9 positions matching TRBD1. The length of the CDR3 is 12 residues. The junction had 2 bases not matched to a gene; V was cut back by 6 bases and J by 6 bases. CDR3 loop: CASSRTGAEAFF. The CDR3, as DNA: TGTGCCAGCAGCCGGACAGGGGCTGAAGCTTTCTTT.

This clone was counted at least ten times. V is TRBV19 and J is TRBJ2-1; TRBD2 matches at 7 bases. CDR3 length: 15 residues. The junction had 6 bases not matched to a gene; V was cut back by 5 bases and J by 2 bases. Per germline, CDR1 LNHDA and CDR2 SQIVND (reference sequence). The CDR3 DNA reads as TGTGCCAGTAGTCCGCGGGAGATCCCCTACAATGAGCAGTTCTTC. Protein product: CASSPREIPYNEQFF.

With respect to this clone: Its ends do not fully match the called genes, so a read error is possible. This sequence joins TRBV11-3 and TRBJ2-7; the D gene could be TRBD1 or TRBD2 (5 bases each). The CDR3 loop spans 14 amino acids. The germline V gene has CDR1 SGHNT and CDR2 YENEEA. The CDR3 nucleotides read TGTGCCAGCAGCTTAGGAGGGGCGGCCTACGAGCATTACTTC. This encodes CASSLGGAAYEHYF.

This clone was recorded many times. The chain uses TRBV7-9 and TRBJ2-3; 9 bases are a match to TRBD2. CDR1 is SEHNR and CDR2 is FQNEAQ in the germline V gene (reference sequence). CDR3 length equals 14 residues. Trimming took 5 bases from V and 3 from J; bases not matched to a gene: 3. The chain's CDR3 is CASSDSGRTDTQYF. CDR3 sequence (DNA): TGTGCCAGCAGCGACAGCGGGAGGACAGATACGCAGTATTTT. The variable domain in full, with the rest retrieved from reference TRBV7-9 and TRBJ2-3, is DTGVSQNPRHKITKRGQNVTFRCDPISEHNRLYWYRQTLGQGPEFLTYFQNEAQLEKSRLLSDRFSAERPKGSFSTLEIQRTEQGDSAMYLCASSDSGRTDTQYFGPGTRLTVL.

This clone has more than one count but fewer than ten. This may come from a read error, since a much larger clone is one base off. The chain recombines TRBV15 with TRBJ1-5; D unclear. The CDR3 extends over 17 amino acids. Trimming took off 8 bases at V and 3 bases at J, with 23 bases between the two ends. Germline V gene data show CDR1 as LNHNV and CDR2 as YYDKDF (reference sequence). The DNA of the CDR3 is TGTGCCACCGGCACTAGAGGTAGCAGGACCTTCAATCAGCCCCAGCATTTT. This translates into CATGTRGSRTFNQPQHF.

The V and J genes are TRBV6-1 and TRBJ2-1, with D unclear. Germline CDR1 MNHNS, CDR2 SASEGT. Trimming removed 9 bases from V and 5 bases from J, with 14 bases in between. This CDR3 region has 13 residues. In nucleotides, the CDR3 is TGTGCCAGTGTTGCGACATACAACAATGAGCAGTTCTTC. This encodes CASVATYNNEQFF.

This clone was detected ten times or more. V is TRBV5-1 and J is TRBJ2-3; D uncertain. The germline V and J ends were trimmed by 0 bases and 3 bases, with 11 bases remaining between them. The CDR3 runs to 15 residues. The germline V gene has CDR1 SGHRS and CDR2 YFSETQ. CDR3 amino acids: CASSLEVQGTDTQYF. In DNA, the CDR3 is TGCGCCAGCAGCTTGGAAGTCCAAGGGACAGATACGCAGTATTTT.

This clone has a count of ten or more. This chain uses TRBV24-1 with TRBJ1-2; no firm D call. Trimming pared 4 bases from V and 8 bases from J, leaving 16 bases between. The CDR3 runs to 14 residues. Germline CDR1 reads KGHDR; CDR2 reads SFDVKD. This CDR3 is CATSDPRRVEGYTF. The CDR3 DNA sequence: TGTGCCACCAGTGACCCGCGCCGGGTGGAGGGCTACACCTTC.

This clone was observed a handful of times. This chain uses TRBV28 with TRBJ2-3; tentatively, D is TRBD1 (6 bases). V dropped 5 bases and J dropped 10 bases, with 19 bases sitting between them. This CDR3 spans 14 amino acids. The germline gives CDR1 MDHEN, CDR2 SYDVKM. CDR3 in amino acids: CASSTPGELNAQYF. The DNA of the CDR3 is TGTGCCAGCAGTACCCCAGGGGAGTTGAATGCGCAGTATTTT.

This clone was picked up many times. CDR3 residues: CASSLGGGHGYTF. CDR3 nucleotide sequence: TGCGCCAGCAGCTTGGGAGGGGGGCATGGCTACACCTTC. V is TRBV5-1 and J is TRBJ1-2, with D possibly matching TRBD1 (6 bases). The ends were cut back, 0 bases at V and 6 bases at J, with 9 bases in the middle. This CDR3 has 13 residues. Germline V gene lookup returns CDR1 SGHRS and CDR2 YFSETQ.

The table lists this clone with a few counts. This may come from a read error, since a much larger clone is one base off. The same CDR3 also results from other DNA sequences found in this sample. The chain uses TRBV2 and TRBJ1-4; D call uncertain. CDR1 and CDR2 from the germline V gene are SNHLY and FYNNEI. The CDR3 is 11 amino acids. CDR3 nucleotides: TGTGCCAGCCGGGGTTATGAAAAGCTGTTTTTT. Translating gives CASRGYEKLFF. Supplemented by reference TRBV2 and TRBJ1-4, the full variable domain reads EPEVTQTPSHQVTQMGQEVILRCVPISNHLYFYWYRQILGQKVEFLVSFYNNEISEKSEIFDDQFSVERPDGSNFTLKIRSTKLEDSAMYFCASRGYEKLFFGSGTQLSVL.

This clone was counted at least ten times. This chain uses TRBV7-9 with TRBJ2-1, with TRBD2 identical over 9 bases. J gave up 10 bases and V 5 bases, and 15 bases lay outside the gene matches. Germline assignment: CDR1 SEHNR and CDR2 FQNEAQ (reference sequence). The CDR3 has 16 amino acids. The CDR3 DNA sequence: TGTGCCAGCAGCCCGCGGTCGGGACTAGCTCTCGGGGAGCAGTTCTTC. Residues: CASSPRSGLALGEQFF.

This clone was seen at least ten times. V is TRBV25-1 and J is TRBJ1-1, with TRBD1 identical over 9 bases. Germline V gene data show CDR1 as MGHDK and CDR2 as SYGVNS. With V trimmed by 4 bases and J by 3 bases, 6 bases remained unmatched. The CDR3 is made up of 15 amino acids. The DNA of the CDR3 is TGTGCCAGCAGTGCCTCGGACAGGGGCGACACTGAAGCTTTCTTT. This codes for CASSASDRGDTEAFF.

Only one count was recorded for this clone. The chain couples TRBV7-9 to TRBJ2-7, with a tentative D call TRBD2 (5 bases). Germline V gives CDR1 SEHNR, CDR2 FQNEAQ (reference sequence). This CDR3 is built from 14 residues. V shed 1 base and J shed 3 bases, with 10 bases lying between them. The CDR3 bases are TGTGCCAGCAGCTTAGAAGGCGGGTACTACGAGCAGTACTTC. Protein product: CASSLEGGYYEQYF.

The chain employs TRBV9 and TRBJ1-6, with a possible D match to TRBD1 (5 bases). The CDR3 contains 14 residues. Germline V gene lookup returns CDR1 SGDLS and CDR2 YYNGEE. V was clipped by 3 bases and J by 8 bases, with 12 bases between them. The CDR3 bases are TGTGCCAGCAGCGGTCAGGGTACCGATTCACCCCTCCACTTT. It codes for CASSGQGTDSPLHF.